One and the same sample provided the 10 T cell receptor beta chains below, sequenced in a study of CD8+ T cells in alopecia areata. Following RNA extraction, reverse transcription yielded cDNA that acted as the sequencing template. TCRdb's copy holds only in-frame clones and misses some; the assay was immunoSEQ multiplex PCR. Captured here are around 100,000 clones, none seen once; the top ten comprise about 19%. Sequencing input: lesional skin. These receptors were collected from a C3H/HeJ mouse with alopecia areata. The strain bears MHC haplotype H2-k.

This clone was counted between two and nine times. These gene names are mouse names. Read sequence stops 4 residues before the CDR3 end, and the germline J gene provides the missing end. J is TRBJ1-2 and V is TRBV19, with no clear D. There are 12 residues in the CDR3. CDR1 FNHDT and CDR2 SITEND come from the germline V gene (reference sequence). The chain's CDR3 is CASSITGYDYTF. The part of the CDR3 DNA that was read is TGTGCCAGCAGTATAACTGGTTAC.

This clone was detected a few times. The genes are named according to mouse. The DNA ends 4 residues before the CDR3 does, and the rest of the CDR3 is filled in from the germline J gene. The V and J genes are TRBV13-3 and TRBJ1-1; the match to TRBD1 covers 7 bases. Germline V gene sequence: CDR1 NNHDY, CDR2 SYVADS. The CDR3 runs 13 residues. V lost 7 bases and J lost 4; bases outside the gene matches: 7. Partial CDR3 DNA: TGTGCCAGCCGAGGGGGCGGGAGCACA. Translated, it gives CASRGGGST. The entire CDR3 protein reads CASRGGGSTEVFF.

The table lists this clone with a few counts. Mouse names are used for the genes. The read ends 4 residues early relative to the CDR3; the germline J gene fills the gap. The rearrangement links TRBV19 to TRBJ2-4; 9 bases fit TRBD2. The CDR3 has 16 amino acids. The junction had 7 bases not matched to a gene; V was cut back by 5 bases and J by 0 bases. Looked up from germline, CDR1 is FNHDT and CDR2 is SITEND (reference sequence). Partial CDR3 DNA: TGTGCCAGCAGAACTGGGGGGCGCGGGAGTCAAAAC. Encoded protein: CASRTGGRGSQN. In full, the CDR3 reads CASRTGGRGSQNTLYF.

Details on this clone: Mouse gene names apply. The read comes to an end 4 residues before the CDR3 does, leaving the germline J gene to fill in the end. Other DNA sequences in the sample encode the same CDR3. V usage is TRBV17 and J usage is TRBJ1-2; no clear D. The CDR3 contains 13 residues. Deletions cut 0 bases from V and 2 bases from J, with 4 bases between. From germline, CDR1 is MNHDT and CDR2 YYDKIL. The CDR3 protein is CASSRDKNSDYTF. Partial CDR3 DNA: TGTGCTAGCAGTAGAGATAAGAACTCC.

Turning to this clone: Genes and germline come from the mouse. The observed sequence ends 4 residues before the CDR3 terminus, with the missing tail filled in from the germline J gene. This rearrangement joins TRBV13-2 to TRBJ2-5; maybe TRBD1 (6 bases). V was clipped by 1 base and J by 2 bases, with 11 bases between them. The CDR3 totals 15 residues. Looked up from germline, CDR1 is NNHNN and CDR2 is SYGAGS (reference sequence). CDR3 region: CASGDIWDIQDTQYF. Partial CDR3 DNA: TGTGCCAGCGGTGATATTTGGGACATCCAAGAC.

This clone was counted a few times. Each gene name is a mouse one. The part of the CDR3 DNA that was read is TGTGCCAGCGGTGAGGTCTGGGGGGTCCAAGAC. It codes for CASGEVWGVQD. In full, the CDR3 is CASGEVWGVQDTQYF. This rearrangement joins TRBV13-2 to TRBJ2-5; 8 nucleotides line up with TRBD2. The read terminates 4 residues ahead of where the CDR3 ends, so the germline J gene completes it. The J segment lost 2 bases and the V segment lost 2 bases, leaving 4 bases of the junction unmatched. Germline V gene lookup returns CDR1 NNHNN and CDR2 SYGAGS (reference sequence). This CDR3 contains 15 residues.

This clone was observed at least ten times. Gene names follow the mouse nomenclature. The read is 4 residues too short to cover the CDR3 end, so that end is filled in from the germline J gene. The V call is TRBV13-3, the J call TRBJ2-7; 10 nucleotides align to TRBD1. V lost 6 bases, J lost 0 bases, and 3 bases stayed unmatched. Germline CDR1 is NNHDY and CDR2 is SYVADS. CDR3 length equals 14 residues. The sequenced CDR3 bases are TGTGCCAGCACCCGGGACAGGGGCTCCTAT. It is translated as CASTRDRGSY. The CDR3 as a whole reads CASTRDRGSYEQYF.

Points on this clone: Gene labels here are mouse ones. The CDR3 is cut off 4 residues early in the read; its end comes from the germline J gene. The chain carries TRBV1 and TRBJ2-5, with TRBD2 as a possible D gene (7 bases). The V gene's germline CDR1 is NSQYPW and CDR2 LRSPGD (reference sequence). The CDR3 extends over 14 amino acids. CDR3 loop: CTCSADGGLDTQYF. Incomplete CDR3 DNA: TGCACCTGCAGTGCAGACGGGGGGCTGGAC.

The table lists this clone with a few counts. The germline and genes are mouse ones. Read data end 4 residues before the CDR3 end; the end is taken from the germline J gene. The genes are TRBV19 and TRBJ1-1, with TRBD1 identical over 7 bases. Trimming removed 10 bases from V and 3 bases from J; junction bases left unmatched: 6. The CDR3 is 12 amino acids. Germline loops: CDR1 FNHDT, CDR2 SITEND (reference sequence). The CDR3 here is CAGSRGYTEVFF. CDR3 DNA (partial): TGTGCCGGCTCCAGGGGGTACACA.

As to this clone: The gene names here belong to mouse. The CDR3 goes on 4 residues after the read ends, and that part is filled in from the germline J gene. The V call is TRBV13-3, the J call TRBJ1-4, with TRBD1 matching 9 bases. V lost 4 bases and J lost 4; bases outside the gene matches: 5. Germline V gene lookup returns CDR1 NNHDY and CDR2 SYVADS. The CDR3 sequence is 15 residues long. The DNA read from the CDR3 is TGTGCCAGCAGTTTAGGACAGGGGTACAACGAA. It translates to CASSLGQGYNE. The full CDR3 reads CASSLGQGYNERLFF.